The rows below give T cell receptor beta chains drawn from one sample of a study of CD8+ T cells in alopecia areata. Generated by immunoSEQ multiplex PCR, the TCRdb table keeps only in-frame clones and is missing some. The sample yields a few hundred thousand clones, roughly two fifths seen once. This material consisted of CD4+ T cells sorted from blood, taken at approximately week 31, from a patient treated with tofacitinib. The receptor set was obtained from a human donor with alopecia areata. The CDR3 runs from the conserved cysteine through the conserved F or W. A D gene is named only where the DNA matches it firmly. Clone size is shown for a subset of rows, as once, few, many or a class of expanded clone.

abundance: few
d_gene: -
j_gene: TRBJ2-7
v_gene: TRBV19
CDR3aa: CASSSGRSYEQYF
CDR3nt: TGTGCCAGTAGTTCGGGACGGAGTTACGAGCAGTACTTC

abundance: few
d_gene: -
j_gene: TRBJ1-1
v_gene: TRBV5-1
CDR3aa: CASSLEQNTEAFF
CDR3nt: TGCGCCAGCAGCTTGGAGCAAAACACTGAAGCTTTCTTT

abundance: few
d_gene: -
j_gene: TRBJ2-1
v_gene: TRBV14
CDR3aa: CASSQDRLGGDEQFF
CDR3nt: TGTGCCAGCAGCCAAGACCGGCTAGGGGGTGATGAGCAGTTCTTC

abundance: -
d_gene: -
j_gene: TRBJ1-3
v_gene: TRBV5-1
CDR3aa: CASSSMPASGNTIYF
CDR3nt: TGCGCCAGCAGCTCAATGCCCGCATCTGGAAACACCATATATTTT

abundance: few
d_gene: TRBD1
j_gene: TRBJ1-2
v_gene: TRBV18
CDR3aa: CASSPNTMTGNYGYTF
CDR3nt: TGTGCCAGCTCACCAAATACCATGACAGGGAACTATGGCTACACCTTC

abundance: -
d_gene: TRBD1
j_gene: TRBJ2-7
v_gene: TRBV5-1
CDR3aa: CASSQGDTEQYF
CDR3nt: TGCGCCAGCAGCCAGGGGGACACCGAGCAGTACTTC

abundance: -
d_gene: TRBD1
j_gene: TRBJ2-1
v_gene: TRBV30
CDR3aa: CAWGQGYSYNEQFF
CDR3nt: TGTGCCTGGGGACAGGGCTATTCCTACAATGAGCAGTTCTTC

abundance: few
d_gene: -
j_gene: TRBJ1-1
v_gene: TRBV29-1
CDR3aa: CSVDRINTEAFF
CDR3nt: TGCAGCGTTGACAGGATCAACACTGAAGCTTTCTTT

abundance: few
d_gene: -
j_gene: TRBJ2-1
v_gene: TRBV6-5
CDR3aa: CASSYSRGFGNEQFF
CDR3nt: TGTGCCAGCAGTTACTCCCGGGGTTTCGGGAATGAGCAGTTCTTC

abundance: few
d_gene: TRBD2
j_gene: TRBJ2-1
v_gene: TRBV6-4
CDR3aa: CASSVGGGYNEQFF
CDR3nt: TGTGCCAGCAGTGTGGGGGGGGGTTACAATGAGCAGTTCTTC

abundance: once
d_gene: TRBD1
j_gene: TRBJ2-7
v_gene: TRBV27
CDR3aa: CASSLRTGVYEQYF
CDR3nt: TGTGCCAGCAGTTTACGTACAGGGGTATACGAGCAGTACTTC

abundance: -
d_gene: TRBD2
j_gene: TRBJ2-3
v_gene: TRBV5-1
CDR3aa: CASSLTGRATDTQYF
CDR3nt: TGCGCCAGCAGCTTGACCGGGAGGGCCACAGATACGCAGTATTTT

abundance: few
d_gene: TRBD2
j_gene: TRBJ2-1
v_gene: TRBV6-6
CDR3aa: CASSARTSQAANEQFF
CDR3nt: TGTGCCAGCAGTGCTAGGACTAGCCAAGCCGCAAATGAGCAGTTCTTC

abundance: -
d_gene: -
j_gene: TRBJ2-7
v_gene: TRBV18
CDR3aa: CASSPSRTDSDYEQYF
CDR3nt: TGTGCCAGCTCACCAAGTCGGACAGATTCGGACTACGAGCAGTACTTC

abundance: -
d_gene: -
j_gene: TRBJ1-3
v_gene: TRBV29-1
CDR3aa: CSVEDGRGYGNTIYF
CDR3nt: TGCAGCGTTGAAGATGGCAGGGGCTACGGAAACACCATATATTTT

abundance: once
d_gene: -
j_gene: TRBJ2-2
v_gene: TRBV5-6
CDR3aa: CASISTTGELFF
CDR3nt: TGTGCCAGCATTTCGACCACCGGGGAGCTGTTTTTT

abundance: -
d_gene: -
j_gene: TRBJ2-3
v_gene: TRBV5-4
CDR3aa: CASSLAGRDTQYF
CDR3nt: TGTGCCAGCAGCTTGGCCGGAAGGGATACGCAGTATTTT

abundance: -
d_gene: -
j_gene: TRBJ1-2
v_gene: TRBV2
CDR3aa: CASSENGLMGNYGYTF
CDR3nt: TGTGCCAGCAGTGAGAACGGACTCATGGGTAACTATGGCTACACCTTC

abundance: few
d_gene: -
j_gene: TRBJ2-3
v_gene: TRBV5-6
CDR3aa: CASSLEGRPTDTQYF
CDR3nt: TGTGCCAGCAGCTTGGAGGGGCGTCCCACAGATACGCAGTATTTT

abundance: -
d_gene: -
j_gene: TRBJ1-5
v_gene: TRBV30
CDR3aa: CAWTRHSNQPQHF
CDR3nt: TGTGCCTGGACCAGGCATAGCAATCAGCCCCAGCATTTT

abundance: -
d_gene: -
j_gene: TRBJ1-2
v_gene: TRBV2
CDR3aa: CASSSRDTGLGIYGYTF
CDR3nt: TGTGCCAGCAGTTCCCGGGATACGGGCCTGGGTATCTATGGCTACACCTTC

abundance: -
d_gene: -
j_gene: TRBJ1-6
v_gene: TRBV2
CDR3aa: CASSVGRTNSPLHF
CDR3nt: TGTGCCAGCAGTGTCGGACGGACCAATTCACCCCTCCACTTT

abundance: many
d_gene: TRBD1
j_gene: TRBJ1-1
v_gene: TRBV30
CDR3aa: CAWRKAGGSTEAFF
CDR3nt: TGTGCCTGGAGGAAGGCAGGGGGAAGCACTGAAGCTTTCTTT

abundance: -
d_gene: -
j_gene: TRBJ2-7
v_gene: TRBV5-1
CDR3aa: CASSRGGTDNYEQYF
CDR3nt: TGCGCCAGCAGCCGGGGAGGGACAGACAACTACGAGCAGTACTTC

abundance: -
d_gene: -
j_gene: TRBJ1-2
v_gene: TRBV25-1
CDR3aa: CASSEYTGKDYGYTF
CDR3nt: TGTGCCAGCAGTGAATATACAGGGAAGGACTATGGCTACACCTTC

abundance: few
d_gene: TRBD2
j_gene: TRBJ2-3
v_gene: TRBV11-2
CDR3aa: CASSLDGAGGTDTQYF
CDR3nt: TGTGCCAGCAGCTTAGATGGAGCGGGAGGGACAGATACGCAGTATTTT

abundance: -
d_gene: -
j_gene: TRBJ1-1
v_gene: TRBV30
CDR3aa: CAWRRGDTEAFF
CDR3nt: TGTGCCTGGAGAAGAGGAGACACTGAAGCTTTCTTT

abundance: few
d_gene: TRBD1
j_gene: TRBJ1-3
v_gene: TRBV25-1
CDR3aa: CASSVQGGNTIYF
CDR3nt: TGTGCCAGCAGTGTACAGGGGGGAAACACCATATATTTT

abundance: few
d_gene: -
j_gene: TRBJ1-4
v_gene: TRBV6-5
CDR3aa: CASSPGRTNEKLFF
CDR3nt: TGTGCCAGCTCTCCAGGAAGAACTAATGAAAAACTGTTTTTT

abundance: few
d_gene: -
j_gene: TRBJ2-1
v_gene: TRBV5-4
CDR3aa: CASSLKRDNEQFF
CDR3nt: TGTGCCAGCAGCTTAAAGAGGGACAATGAGCAGTTCTTC

abundance: few
d_gene: -
j_gene: TRBJ2-1
v_gene: TRBV18
CDR3aa: CASSPGASRGEFF
CDR3nt: TGTGCCAGCTCACCGGGGGCCTCCCGAGGGGAGTTCTTC

abundance: -
d_gene: -
j_gene: TRBJ2-7
v_gene: TRBV20-1
CDR3aa: CSAPISHEQYF
CDR3nt: TGCAGTGCTCCGATTAGCCACGAGCAGTACTTC

abundance: few
d_gene: -
j_gene: TRBJ2-2
v_gene: TRBV29-1
CDR3aa: CSVAGANTGELFF
CDR3nt: TGCAGCGTTGCAGGGGCGAACACCGGGGAGCTGTTTTTT

abundance: few
d_gene: -
j_gene: TRBJ1-2
v_gene: TRBV29-1
CDR3aa: CSVEDRPGNGYTF
CDR3nt: TGCAGCGTTGAAGATAGGCCAGGGAATGGCTACACCTTC

abundance: few
d_gene: -
j_gene: TRBJ1-3
v_gene: TRBV5-1
CDR3aa: CASSSKGSSGNTIYF
CDR3nt: TGCGCCAGCAGCTCAAAGGGGTCGTCTGGAAACACCATATATTTT

abundance: once
d_gene: -
j_gene: TRBJ2-7
v_gene: TRBV7-9
CDR3aa: CASSPDSGEQYF
CDR3nt: TGTGCCAGCAGCCCCGACTCGGGCGAGCAGTACTTC

abundance: -
d_gene: -
j_gene: TRBJ2-6
v_gene: TRBV29-1
CDR3aa: CSVGPYSGANVLTF
CDR3nt: TGCAGCGTGGGACCCTACTCTGGGGCCAACGTCCTGACTTTC

abundance: -
d_gene: TRBD2
j_gene: TRBJ2-3
v_gene: TRBV10-2
CDR3aa: CASSESGLAGVTHTQYF
CDR3nt: TGCGCCAGCAGTGAGTCTGGGCTAGCGGGGGTTACCCATACGCAGTATTTT

abundance: few
d_gene: -
j_gene: TRBJ2-6
v_gene: TRBV5-5
CDR3aa: CASSAHLSGANVLTF
CDR3nt: TGTGCCAGCAGCGCCCACCTCTCTGGGGCCAACGTCCTGACTTTC

abundance: few
d_gene: -
j_gene: TRBJ1-6
v_gene: TRBV28
CDR3aa: CASSLSHSPLHF
CDR3nt: TGTGCCAGCAGTTTATCGCATTCACCCCTCCACTTT

abundance: few
d_gene: TRBD1
j_gene: TRBJ1-5
v_gene: TRBV6-1
CDR3aa: CASRTRQGAAQPQHF
CDR3nt: TGTGCCAGCAGGACCCGACAGGGGGCCGCTCAGCCCCAGCATTTT

abundance: few
d_gene: -
j_gene: TRBJ1-1
v_gene: TRBV15
CDR3aa: CATSRDRAQARQFF
CDR3nt: TGTGCCACCAGCAGAGATCGGGCCCAGGCGCGGCAATTCTTT

abundance: -
d_gene: TRBD2
j_gene: TRBJ2-3
v_gene: TRBV7-9
CDR3aa: CASSFSTSGRSDTQYF
CDR3nt: TGTGCCAGCAGCTTTTCGACTAGCGGGAGGTCAGATACGCAGTATTTT

abundance: -
d_gene: TRBD1
j_gene: TRBJ1-1
v_gene: TRBV6-5
CDR3aa: CASRPGTGANTEAFF
CDR3nt: TGTGCCAGCAGACCCGGGACAGGGGCGAACACTGAAGCTTTCTTT

abundance: few
d_gene: TRBD1
j_gene: TRBJ2-7
v_gene: TRBV10-3
CDR3aa: CAISRTGTTYEQYF
CDR3nt: TGTGCCATCAGCCGGACAGGGACCACTTACGAGCAGTACTTC

abundance: few
d_gene: TRBD2
j_gene: TRBJ2-1
v_gene: TRBV29-1
CDR3aa: CSVAGGPLNEQFF
CDR3nt: TGCAGCGTCGCGGGGGGGCCTTTAAATGAGCAGTTCTTC

abundance: -
d_gene: TRBD2
j_gene: TRBJ2-3
v_gene: TRBV11-2
CDR3aa: CASRLAGGTDTQYF
CDR3nt: TGTGCCAGCAGGTTAGCGGGGGGCACAGATACGCAGTATTTT

abundance: -
d_gene: -
j_gene: TRBJ1-5
v_gene: TRBV29-1
CDR3aa: CSGIWSNQPQHF
CDR3nt: TGCAGCGGGATTTGGAGCAATCAGCCCCAGCATTTT

abundance: -
d_gene: -
j_gene: TRBJ1-2
v_gene: TRBV10-1
CDR3aa: CASSGPGGYGYTF
CDR3nt: TGCGCCAGCAGTGGGCCAGGCGGGTATGGCTACACCTTC

abundance: -
d_gene: TRBD2
j_gene: TRBJ2-1
v_gene: TRBV18
CDR3aa: CASSPRLAGGSYNEQFF
CDR3nt: TGTGCCAGCTCACCGCGGCTAGCGGGGGGCTCCTACAATGAGCAGTTCTTC

abundance: -
d_gene: -
j_gene: TRBJ1-1
v_gene: TRBV29-1
CDR3aa: CSVGTGLNTEAFF
CDR3nt: TGCAGCGTTGGGACTGGGTTGAACACTGAAGCTTTCTTT

abundance: -
d_gene: TRBD1
j_gene: TRBJ1-1
v_gene: TRBV10-3
CDR3aa: CAISAQGVTEAFF
CDR3nt: TGTGCCATCAGTGCCCAGGGGGTCACTGAAGCTTTCTTT

abundance: -
d_gene: -
j_gene: TRBJ1-5
v_gene: TRBV27
CDR3aa: CASSPRGVRRQPQHF
CDR3nt: TGTGCCAGCAGTCCCCGGGGAGTTCGGCGGCAGCCCCAGCATTTT

abundance: -
d_gene: -
j_gene: TRBJ2-2
v_gene: TRBV30
CDR3aa: CAWSRASSGELFF
CDR3nt: TGTGCCTGGAGTCGGGCTAGTTCCGGGGAGCTGTTTTTT

abundance: few
d_gene: -
j_gene: TRBJ2-5
v_gene: TRBV5-1
CDR3aa: CASSFDRETQYF
CDR3nt: TGCGCCAGCAGCTTCGATCGAGAGACCCAGTACTTC

abundance: few
d_gene: -
j_gene: TRBJ2-7
v_gene: TRBV4-1
CDR3aa: CASSQTGTHEQYF
CDR3nt: TGCGCCAGCAGCCAAACAGGGACCCACGAGCAGTACTTC

abundance: -
d_gene: -
j_gene: TRBJ2-7
v_gene: TRBV7-9
CDR3aa: CASSASSYEQYF
CDR3nt: TGTGCCAGCAGCGCCAGCTCCTACGAGCAGTACTTC

abundance: -
d_gene: TRBD1
j_gene: TRBJ1-2
v_gene: TRBV30
CDR3aa: CAWTILGQGERGYTF
CDR3nt: TGTGCCTGGACCATCCTAGGACAGGGCGAGAGGGGCTACACCTTC